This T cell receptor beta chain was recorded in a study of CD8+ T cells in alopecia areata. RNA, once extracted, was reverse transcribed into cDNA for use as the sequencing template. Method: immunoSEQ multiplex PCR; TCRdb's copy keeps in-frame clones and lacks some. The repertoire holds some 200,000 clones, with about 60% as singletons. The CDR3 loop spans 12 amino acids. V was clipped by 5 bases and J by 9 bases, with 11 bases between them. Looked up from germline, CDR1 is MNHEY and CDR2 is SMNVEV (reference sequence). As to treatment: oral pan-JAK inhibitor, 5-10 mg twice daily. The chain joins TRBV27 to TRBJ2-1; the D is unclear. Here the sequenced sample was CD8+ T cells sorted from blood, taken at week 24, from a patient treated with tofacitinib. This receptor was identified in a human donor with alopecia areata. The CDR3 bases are TGTGCCAGCAGTCAGTTGGCCGGTGAGCAGTTCTTC. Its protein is CASSQLAGEQFF.